A single sample is the source of the 2 T cell receptor beta chains below, sequenced in a study of T cells in women clearing cervical HPV infection. The table came from immunoSEQ multiplex PCR; TCRdb's copy has only in-frame clones and leaves some out. The specimen's table records about 26,000 clones. The sequencing input was blood buffy coat. These TCRs come from a woman aged 18-70 years with a cervical HPV16 infection that either progressed to CIN3+ or cleared (not recorded which).

A note on this clone: The read is 3 residues too short to cover the CDR3 end, so that end is filled in from the germline J gene. This sequence joins TRBV28 and TRBJ2-7; the match to TRBD2 covers 7 bases. V shed 6 bases, J shed 3 bases, and the junction held 11 bases outside the gene matches. CDR1 is MDHEN and CDR2 is SYDVKM in the germline V gene. CDR3 length: 15 residues. The CDR3 DNA, read in part, is TGTGCCAGCAGCATCGGGGGGACCTTCCACTACGAG. This codes for CASSIGGTFHYE. The entire CDR3 protein is CASSIGGTFHYEQYF.

A remark on this clone: The read ends 3 residues shy of where the CDR3 ends; the end is completed using the germline J gene. The rearrangement links TRBV18 to TRBJ1-2; TRBD1 might be the D (6 bases). Per germline, CDR1 KGHSH and CDR2 LQKENI. The CDR3 loop spans 15 amino acids. The CDR3 spells CASSPTGTPYNDYTF. The sequenced part of the CDR3 DNA is TGTGCCAGCTCACCTACCGGGACACCGTACAATGAC.